Described below is a single TCR beta chain sequence and its context. Its antigen is not identified. This entry is derived from a study of cytomegalovirus exposure and HLA in healthy donors. Germline trimming cut 1 base from V and 3 bases from J; bases unmatched to any gene: 6. Germline assignment: CDR1 SEHNR and CDR2 FQNEAQ (reference sequence). The CDR3 consists of 16 residues. The PCR had 60 Vbeta and 13 Jbeta primers. The data were produced by immunoSEQ multiplex PCR, yet TCRdb's version contains in-frame clones alone and is incomplete. Among fewer than 150,000 clones, 70% to 85% were seen once, and the ten largest hold 2.5%. Findings and caveats of the study: There were over 150 TCR beta chains listed as cytomegalovirus-associated. Some V segments, including TRBV6-2 and TRBV6-3, were excluded as indistinguishable. In vitro assays verified that a few CMV-associated chains recognized CMV antigens specifically.

This sequence joins TRBV7-9 and TRBJ2-7; 10 bases agree with TRBD2. What was sequenced was PBMCs. The sequence was collected from a woman aged 18-29 years in good health and CMV-seronegative. CDR3 sequence reads: CASSLDLQRGGYEQYF. CDR3 bases: TGTGCCAGCAGCTTAGATCTCCAGCGGGGGGGCTACGAGCAGTACTTC.